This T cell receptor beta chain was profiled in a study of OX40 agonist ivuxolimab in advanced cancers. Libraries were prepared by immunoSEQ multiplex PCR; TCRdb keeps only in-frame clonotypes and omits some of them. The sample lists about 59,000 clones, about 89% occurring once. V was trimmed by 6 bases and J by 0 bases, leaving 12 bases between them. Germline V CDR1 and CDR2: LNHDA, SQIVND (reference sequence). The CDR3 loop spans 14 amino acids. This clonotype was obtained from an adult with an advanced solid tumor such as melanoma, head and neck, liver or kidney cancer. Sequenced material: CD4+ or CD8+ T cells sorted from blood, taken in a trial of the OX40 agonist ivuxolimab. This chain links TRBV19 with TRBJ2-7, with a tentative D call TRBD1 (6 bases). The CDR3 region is CASRIRDNSYEQYF. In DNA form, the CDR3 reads TGTGCCAGTAGGATCCGGGACAACTCCTACGAGCAGTACTTC.